This entry lists 18 T cell receptor beta chains sequenced from one sample in a study of T cell responses to AZD1222 COVID-19 vaccine. Repertoires were generated with immunoSEQ multiplex PCR, while TCRdb's copy carries only in-frame clones and drops some. There are some 80,000 clones in the sample; 75% to 90% occur only once, and 4.5% to 6% lies in the top ten. This material consisted of peripheral blood, taken on day 0 of AZD1222 vaccination. The origin of the receptors is an adult in good health.

The chain uses TRBV19 and TRBJ1-1; the D is unclear. V lost 7 bases and J 1 base, leaving 16 bases between the germline ends. CDR3 size: 15 residues. The germline V gene encodes CDR1 LNHDA and CDR2 SQIVND (reference sequence). CDR3 sequence (DNA): TGTGCCAGTACAAACGGCCCCATTCCGAACACTGAAGCTTTCTTT. This translates into CASTNGPIPNTEAFF.

In DNA, the CDR3 is TGTGCCAGCAGCTTGTACATATACACTGAAGCTTTCTTT. Its protein is CASSLYIYTEAFF. V usage is TRBV7-6 and J usage is TRBJ1-1; D not certain. Germline V gene lookup returns CDR1 SGHVS and CDR2 FNYEAQ. The CDR3 extends over 13 amino acids. Trimming removed 3 bases from V and 3 bases from J, with 8 bases in between. The whole variable domain, remainder taken from reference TRBV7-6 and TRBJ1-1, is GAGVSQSPRYKVTKRGQDVALRCDPISGHVSLYWYRQALGQGPEFLTYFNYEAQQDKSGLPNDRFSAERPEGSISTLTIQRTEQRDSAMYRCASSLYIYTEAFFGQGTRLTVV.

The chain employs TRBV6-4 and TRBJ1-2, with D tentatively TRBD1 (5 bases). The germline V gene encodes CDR1 MRHNA and CDR2 SNTAGT. V shed 0 bases and J shed 3 bases, with 11 bases lying between them. The CDR3 sequence is 15 residues long. This chain's CDR3 is CASSDSSVGDYGYTF. The CDR3 DNA follows: TGTGCCAGCAGTGACTCCTCAGTAGGGGACTATGGCTACACCTTC.

V gene TRBV28 combines with J gene TRBJ2-7, with unresolved D. The CDR3 spans 14 residues. Germline V lookup: CDR1 MDHEN, CDR2 SYDVKM. Trimming removed 3 bases from V and 0 bases from J, with 9 bases in between. The CDR3 here is CASSFTPFSYEQYF. The DNA for the CDR3 is TGTGCCAGCAGTTTTACCCCCTTCTCCTACGAGCAGTACTTC.

The chain links TRBV5-1 to TRBJ2-7, with a tentative D call TRBD2 (5 bases). This CDR3 contains 13 residues. V was clipped by 3 bases and J by 4 bases, with 11 bases between them. CDR1 is SGHRS and CDR2 is YFSETQ in the germline V gene. CDR3 in DNA: TGCGCCAGCAGCTCGCGGGTGGGGTACGAGCAGTACTTC. This sequence encodes CASSSRVGYEQYF.

The V call is TRBV5-3, the J call TRBJ1-4; possibly TRBD1 for D (5 bases). TRBV5-3 is filed as an ORF, its function uncertain. This CDR3 comprises 15 residues. Trimming pared 1 base from V and 6 bases from J, leaving 13 bases between. The CDR3 sequence: CARSLCRDRHEKLFF. DNA for the CDR3: TGTGCCAGAAGCTTGTGCAGGGATCGTCATGAAAAACTGTTTTTT.

The CDR3 here is CASSQDSRQGMGETQYF. In DNA form, the CDR3 reads TGCGCCAGCAGCCAAGATTCGAGACAGGGGATGGGTGAGACCCAGTACTTC. V and J are TRBV4-1 and TRBJ2-5; 8 bases fit TRBD1. Trimming at V came to 0 bases and at J to 5 bases, leaving 11 bases not matched to a gene. CDR1 is MGHRA, CDR2 YSYEKL, per germline. This CDR3 contains 17 residues.

The chain couples TRBV4-1 to TRBJ2-5, with D possibly being TRBD2 (5 bases). V was pared by 4 bases and J by 3 bases, with 12 bases between. This CDR3 is built from 14 residues. Germline V gene sequence: CDR1 MGHRA, CDR2 YSYEKL. The CDR3 nucleotides read TGCGCCAGCAGCCCGAGAGGGCCCGAAGAGACCCAGTACTTC. Protein product: CASSPRGPEETQYF.

The chain joins TRBV19 to TRBJ1-4; 7 bases map to TRBD1. The germline V gene encodes CDR1 LNHDA and CDR2 SQIVND (reference sequence). Unmatched junction bases numbered 11, after V lost 7 bases and J lost 3 bases. The CDR3 extends over 16 amino acids. The CDR3 reads CASTSLGGQPNEKLFF. CDR3 in DNA: TGTGCCAGTACCTCTTTGGGGGGACAGCCTAATGAAAAACTGTTTTTT.

V gene TRBV4-3 combines with J gene TRBJ2-2, with D tentatively TRBD2 (5 bases). The CDR3 spans 16 residues. CDR1 is LGHNA, CDR2 YSLEER, per germline. Trimming removed 0 bases from V and 4 bases from J, with 12 bases in between. The DNA of the CDR3 is TGCGCCAGCAGCCAAGATTGGGGTGAGGGCACCGGGGAGCTGTTTTTT. Translating gives CASSQDWGEGTGELFF.

This clone was counted a few times. This chain uses TRBV6-5 with TRBJ2-5; D remains unclear. From germline, CDR1 is MNHEY and CDR2 SVGAGI. CDR3 size: 15 residues. V shed 5 bases and J shed 5 bases, with 18 bases lying between them. For the CDR3, the DNA is TGTGCCAGCAGTCCTTACGGACGGTACCGGGAGACCCAGTACTTC. It translates to CASSPYGRYRETQYF.

The chain joins TRBV19 to TRBJ1-1; possibly TRBD1 for D (5 bases). Deletions cut 6 bases from V and 5 bases from J, with 13 bases between. This CDR3 region has 13 residues. Germline CDR1 is LNHDA and CDR2 is SQIVND (reference sequence). The CDR3 DNA sequence: TGTGCCAGTAGGGACAAGGCGGTAACTGAAGCTTTCTTT. It yields the protein CASRDKAVTEAFF. Variable domain in full (rest from reference TRBV19 and TRBJ1-1): DGGITQSPKYLFRKEGQNVTLSCEQNLNHDAMYWYRQDPGQGLRLIYYSQIVNDFQKGDIAEGYSVSREKKESFPLTVTSAQKNPTAFYLCASRDKAVTEAFFGQGTRLTVV.

There are a few counts of this clone. The chain uses TRBV29-1 and TRBJ1-1; D not resolved. The V end was cut by 1 base, the J end by 4 bases, with 16 bases between. The V gene's germline CDR1 is SQVTM and CDR2 ANQGSEA. This CDR3 region has 15 residues. Written as DNA, the CDR3 is TGCAGCGTTGAAGGGTCATGGGCAGCAAGCACTGAAGCTTTCTTT. Protein: CSVEGSWAASTEAFF.

The chain has TRBV4-3 and TRBJ1-2; TRBD1 matches 7 bases. The germline V gene encodes CDR1 LGHNA and CDR2 YSLEER. The CDR3 is made up of 14 amino acids. V shed 1 base, J shed 7 bases, and the junction held 6 bases outside the gene matches. The CDR3, as DNA: TGCGCCAGCAGCCAAGGAGCTTACAGGGGTGGCTACACCTTC. Amino acid sequence: CASSQGAYRGGYTF.

The genes are TRBV5-4 and TRBJ2-2; TRBD1 aligns across 7 bases. V lost 4 bases, J lost 4 bases, and 7 bases stayed unmatched. The CDR3 totals 15 residues. Germline-derived CDR1 and CDR2 are SGHNT and YYREEE (reference sequence). The CDR3 DNA sequence: TGTGCCAGCAGCATAGAGGACAGGCGCACCGGGGAGCTGTTTTTT. Its translation is CASSIEDRRTGELFF.

J is TRBJ1-4 and V is TRBV5-6; D is perhaps TRBD1 (6 bases). Deletions cut 2 bases from V and 0 bases from J, with 8 bases between. Looked up from germline, CDR1 is SGHDT and CDR2 is YYEEEE. This CDR3 has 15 residues. The CDR3 nucleotides read TGTGCCAGCAGCTTAGGGGGGGCAACTAATGAAAAACTGTTTTTT. Residues: CASSLGGATNEKLFF.

J is TRBJ1-2 and V is TRBV15; TRBD1 is a possible D gene (5 bases). V was trimmed by 6 bases and J by 4 bases, leaving 9 bases between them. The CDR3 is 12 amino acids. Germline-derived CDR1 and CDR2 are LNHNV and YYDKDF (reference sequence). CDR3 sequence reads: CATSDDSYGYTF. As DNA, the CDR3 is TGTGCCACCAGTGATGACAGCTATGGCTACACCTTC. Full variable domain (missing parts from reference TRBV15 and TRBJ1-2): DAMVIQNPRYQVTQFGKPVTLSCSQTLNHNVMYWYQQKSSQAPKLLFHYYDKDFNNEADTPDNFQSRRPNTSFCFLDIRSPGLGDTAMYLCATSDDSYGYTFGSGTRLTVV.

This clone has a handful of counts. The chain employs TRBV5-5 and TRBJ2-1; the D gene is possibly TRBD2 (5 bases). The CDR3 has 13 residues. Between the trimmed V and J ends, which lost 5 bases and 0 bases, there was a span of 6 bases. CDR1 and CDR2 (germline): SGHKS, YYEKEE (reference sequence). CDR3: CASRRDSYNEQFF. DNA of the CDR3: TGTGCCAGCAGGAGGGACTCCTACAATGAGCAGTTCTTC.